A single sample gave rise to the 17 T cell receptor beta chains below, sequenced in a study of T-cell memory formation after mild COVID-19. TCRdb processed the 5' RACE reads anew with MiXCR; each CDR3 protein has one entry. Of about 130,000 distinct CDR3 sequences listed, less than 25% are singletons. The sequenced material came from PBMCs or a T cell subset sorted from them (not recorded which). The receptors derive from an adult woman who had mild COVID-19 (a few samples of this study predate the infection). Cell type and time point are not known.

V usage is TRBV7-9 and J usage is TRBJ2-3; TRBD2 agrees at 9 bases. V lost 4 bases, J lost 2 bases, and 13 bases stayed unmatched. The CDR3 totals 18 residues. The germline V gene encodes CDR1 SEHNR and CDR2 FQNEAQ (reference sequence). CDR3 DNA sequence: TGTGCCAGCAGCTCGACCCAAATTAGCGGGAGTAACACAGATACGCAGTATTTT. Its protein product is CASSSTQISGSNTDTQYF.

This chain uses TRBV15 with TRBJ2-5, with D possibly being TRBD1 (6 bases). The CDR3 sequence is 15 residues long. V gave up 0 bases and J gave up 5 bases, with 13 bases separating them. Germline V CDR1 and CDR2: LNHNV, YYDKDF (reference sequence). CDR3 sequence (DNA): TGTGCCACCAGCAGAGATCGGGCCACAGGGGAGACCCAGTACTTC. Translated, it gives CATSRDRATGETQYF.

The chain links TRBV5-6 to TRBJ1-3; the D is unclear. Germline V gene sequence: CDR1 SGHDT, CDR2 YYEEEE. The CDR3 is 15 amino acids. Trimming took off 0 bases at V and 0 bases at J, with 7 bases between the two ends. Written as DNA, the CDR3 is TGTGCCAGCAGCTTGGATTCCCTCTCTGGAAACACCATATATTTT. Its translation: CASSLDSLSGNTIYF.

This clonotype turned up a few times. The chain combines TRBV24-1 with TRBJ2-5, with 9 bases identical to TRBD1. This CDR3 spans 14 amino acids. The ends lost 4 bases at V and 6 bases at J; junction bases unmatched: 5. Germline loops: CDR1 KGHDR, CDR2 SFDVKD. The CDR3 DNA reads TGTGCCACCAGTGACAAACAGGGGGCCAAGACCCAGTACTTC. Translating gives CATSDKQGAKTQYF.

The CDR3 loop reads CATSDTVSNQPQHF. CDR3 bases: TGTGCCACCAGTGACACCGTCTCTAACCAGCCCCAGCATTTT. The genes are TRBV24-1 and TRBJ1-5; no clear D. The CDR3 contains 14 residues. Deletions cut 4 bases from V and 7 bases from J, with 13 bases between. The germline gives CDR1 KGHDR, CDR2 SFDVKD.

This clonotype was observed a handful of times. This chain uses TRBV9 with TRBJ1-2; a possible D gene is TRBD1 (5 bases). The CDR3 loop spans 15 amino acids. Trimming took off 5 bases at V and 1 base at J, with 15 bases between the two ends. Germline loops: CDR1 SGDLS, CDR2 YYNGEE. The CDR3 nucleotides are TGTGCCAGCAGGGACGACAGTGATTTTAACTATGGCTACACCTTC. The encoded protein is CASRDDSDFNYGYTF.

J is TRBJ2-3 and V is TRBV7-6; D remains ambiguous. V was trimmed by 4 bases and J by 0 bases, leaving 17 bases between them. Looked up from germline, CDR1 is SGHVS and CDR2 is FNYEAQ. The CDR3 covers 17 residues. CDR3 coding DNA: TGTGCCAGCAGCTCCCCCGACTTTGCCCCTAGCACAGATACGCAGTATTTT. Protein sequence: CASSSPDFAPSTDTQYF.

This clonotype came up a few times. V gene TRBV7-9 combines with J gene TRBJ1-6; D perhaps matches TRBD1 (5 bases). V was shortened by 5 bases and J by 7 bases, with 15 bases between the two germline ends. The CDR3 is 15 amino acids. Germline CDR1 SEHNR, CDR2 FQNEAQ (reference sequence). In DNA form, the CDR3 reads TGTGCCAGCAGCCCTCTGCAGGGCCCAAATTCACCCCTCCACTTT. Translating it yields CASSPLQGPNSPLHF.

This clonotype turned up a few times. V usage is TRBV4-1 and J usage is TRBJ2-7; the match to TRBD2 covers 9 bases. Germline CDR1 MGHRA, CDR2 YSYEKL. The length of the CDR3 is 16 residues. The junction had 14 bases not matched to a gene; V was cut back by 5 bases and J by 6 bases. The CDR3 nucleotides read TGCGCCAGCAGCGACGCACAAGTAGCGGGAGTAGTCGAGCAGTACTTC. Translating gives CASSDAQVAGVVEQYF.

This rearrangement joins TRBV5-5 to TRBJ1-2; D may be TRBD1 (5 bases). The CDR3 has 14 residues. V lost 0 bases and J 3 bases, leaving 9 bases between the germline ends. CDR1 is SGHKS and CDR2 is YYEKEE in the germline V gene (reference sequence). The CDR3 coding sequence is TGTGCCAGCAGCTTGGCGCAGGGACACTATGGCTACACCTTC. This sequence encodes CASSLAQGHYGYTF.

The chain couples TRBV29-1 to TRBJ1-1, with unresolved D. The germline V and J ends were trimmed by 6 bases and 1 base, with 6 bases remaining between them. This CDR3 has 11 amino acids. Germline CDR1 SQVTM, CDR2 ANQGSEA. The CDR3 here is CSVQGNTEAFF. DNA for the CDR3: TGCAGCGTCCAAGGGAACACTGAAGCTTTCTTT.

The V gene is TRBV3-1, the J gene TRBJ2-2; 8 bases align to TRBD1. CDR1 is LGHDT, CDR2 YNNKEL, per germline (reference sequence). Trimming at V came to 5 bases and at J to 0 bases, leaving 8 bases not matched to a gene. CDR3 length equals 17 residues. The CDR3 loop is CASSESTGVPNTGELFF. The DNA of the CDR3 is TGTGCCAGCAGCGAATCGACAGGGGTCCCGAACACCGGGGAGCTGTTTTTT.

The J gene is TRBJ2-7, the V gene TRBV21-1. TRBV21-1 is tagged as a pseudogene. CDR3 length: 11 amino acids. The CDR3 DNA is TGTGCCAGCAGCAATTTTTGCGAGCAGTACTTC. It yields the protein CASSNFCEQYF.

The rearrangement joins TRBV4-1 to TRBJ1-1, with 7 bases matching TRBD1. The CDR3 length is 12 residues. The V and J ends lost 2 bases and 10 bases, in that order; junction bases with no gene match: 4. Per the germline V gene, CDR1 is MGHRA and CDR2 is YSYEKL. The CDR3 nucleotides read TGCGCCAGCAGCCAACTCGGACAGGTAGCTTTCTTT. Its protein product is CASSQLGQVAFF.

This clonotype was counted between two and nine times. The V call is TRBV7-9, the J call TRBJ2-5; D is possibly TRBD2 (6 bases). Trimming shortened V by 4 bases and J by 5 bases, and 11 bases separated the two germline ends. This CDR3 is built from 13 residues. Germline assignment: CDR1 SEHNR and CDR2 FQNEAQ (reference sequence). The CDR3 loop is CASSWGDAETQYF. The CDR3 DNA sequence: TGTGCCAGCAGCTGGGGGGACGCGGAGACCCAGTACTTC.

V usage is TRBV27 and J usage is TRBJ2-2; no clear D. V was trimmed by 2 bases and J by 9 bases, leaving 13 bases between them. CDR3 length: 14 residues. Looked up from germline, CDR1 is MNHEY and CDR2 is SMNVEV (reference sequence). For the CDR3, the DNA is TGTGCCAGCAGTTTAACACAGACCATAAGGGAGCTGTTTTTT. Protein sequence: CASSLTQTIRELFF.

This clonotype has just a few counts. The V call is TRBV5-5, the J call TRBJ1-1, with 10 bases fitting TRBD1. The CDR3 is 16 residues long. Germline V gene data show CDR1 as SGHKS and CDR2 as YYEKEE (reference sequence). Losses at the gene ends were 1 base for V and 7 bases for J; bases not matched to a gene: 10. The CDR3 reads CASSLLPSGTGDEAFF. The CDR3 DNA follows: TGTGCCAGCAGCTTGCTACCTTCCGGGACAGGGGATGAAGCTTTCTTT.